These 28 T cell receptor beta chains came from one sample sequenced in a study of Ad26.COV2.S vaccination and SARS-CoV-2 variants. The data were produced by immunoSEQ multiplex PCR, yet TCRdb's version contains in-frame clones alone and is incomplete. There are about 680,000 clones in the sample; roughly nine tenths occur only once, and roughly 1.5% lies in the top ten. Indicated treatment: some 20 received Ad26.COV2.S at low or high dose, single or two shots; 5 received placebo; per-sample allocation not given. It was on day 63 after the first vaccine or placebo injection that samples were taken. The sample was peripheral blood, taken in a trial of Ad26.COV2.S vaccine versus placebo. These receptors all stem from a person between 18 and 65 years old who received the Ad26.COV2.S COVID-19 vaccine or a placebo.

The rearrangement uses TRBV18 and TRBJ1-1, with 7 nucleotides matching TRBD1. This CDR3 contains 13 residues. Germline CDR1 is KGHSH and CDR2 is LQKENI. Losses at the gene ends were 3 bases for V and 6 bases for J; bases not matched to a gene: 4. The CDR3 bases are TGTGCCAGCTCACCGGGACAGTATGCTGAAGCTTTCTTT. This gives the protein CASSPGQYAEAFF.

This chain links TRBV6-6 with TRBJ2-1, with D tentatively TRBD1 or TRBD2 (5 bases each). This CDR3 has 17 residues. Germline-derived CDR1 and CDR2 are MNHNY and SVGAGI (reference sequence). The V end was cut by 5 bases, the J end by 7 bases, with 24 bases between. As DNA, the CDR3 is TGTGCCAGCAGTCCCGAGAGGGGCCTCCGGAGGATGAATGAGCAGTTCTTC. It specifies CASSPERGLRRMNEQFF.

The sample holds a few counts of this clone. This chain connects TRBV10-1 to TRBJ2-7; 8 nucleotides match TRBD1. Germline V CDR1 and CDR2: WNHNN, SYGVQD (reference sequence). J was trimmed by 2 bases and V by 4 bases; bases with no gene match: 1. The CDR3 sequence is 13 residues long. CDR3 protein: CASSGTGTYEQYF. The CDR3 DNA sequence: TGCGCCAGCAGTGGGACAGGGACCTACGAGCAGTACTTC.

Comment on this clone: Other DNA sequences of this sample code for an identical CDR3. The chain combines TRBV3-1 (or the pseudogene TRBV3-2) with TRBJ2-5; 10 bases agree with TRBD2. V trimming: 0 bases; J trimming: 2 bases; junction bases outside the gene matches: 6. The CDR3 spans 17 residues. CDR1 is LGHDT, CDR2 YNNKEL, per germline (reference sequence). DNA for the CDR3: TGTGCCAGCAGCCAAGATTGGGCTAGCGGGGGTCAAGAGACCCAGTACTTC. Protein product: CASSQDWASGGQETQYF.

The chain links TRBV5-1 to TRBJ1-2; D call uncertain. Trimming shortened V by 4 bases and J by 0 bases, and 10 bases separated the two germline ends. The CDR3 extends over 14 amino acids. The germline V gene has CDR1 SGHRS and CDR2 YFSETQ. CDR3 sequence reads: CASSPDTTNYGYTF. The CDR3 bases are TGCGCCAGCAGCCCTGACACGACTAACTATGGCTACACCTTC.

The chain uses TRBV19 and TRBJ2-5, with D possibly called TRBD1 or TRBD2 (5 bases each). CDR1 LNHDA and CDR2 SQIVND come from the germline V gene (reference sequence). There are 13 residues in the CDR3. Trimming shortened V by 5 bases and J by 1 base, and 8 bases separated the two germline ends. The CDR3 is CASSPGTQETQYF. CDR3 nucleotides: TGTGCCAGTAGTCCAGGGACCCAAGAGACCCAGTACTTC.

CDR3 sequence: CASSEGPHGETQYF. The CDR3 coding sequence is TGTGCCAGCAGTGAGGGCCCCCACGGAGAGACCCAGTACTTC. The chain employs TRBV9 and TRBJ2-5; perhaps TRBD2 as D (5 bases). Trimming left V 5 bases short and J 4 bases short, with 15 bases between. There are 14 residues in the CDR3. The germline CDR1 and CDR2 sequences are SGDLS and YYNGEE.

CDR3 residues: CASSARGLGSGSYNEQFF. The CDR3 DNA reads TGTGCCAGCAGCGCACGGGGACTGGGCTCCGGCTCCTACAATGAGCAGTTCTTC. The chain joins TRBV9 to TRBJ2-1; D is perhaps TRBD2 (6 bases). V lost 3 bases and J 0 bases, leaving 19 bases between the germline ends. This CDR3 is 18 amino acids long. Germline V gene lookup returns CDR1 SGDLS and CDR2 YYNGEE.

The rearrangement uses TRBV19 and TRBJ2-6, with 7 bases that match TRBD1. The CDR3 totals 18 residues. The V and J ends lost 5 bases and 0 bases, in that order; junction bases with no gene match: 10. The germline V gene has CDR1 LNHDA and CDR2 SQIVND (reference sequence). Written as DNA, the CDR3 is TGTGCCAGTAGTTTTTCAGGGACAGTGAGCTCTGGGGCCAACGTCCTGACTTTC. Protein: CASSFSGTVSSGANVLTF.

DNA of the CDR3: TGTGCCAGCAGCCCGACCCCGGACAGGTCCACAGATACGCAGTATTTT. Amino acid sequence: CASSPTPDRSTDTQYF. This chain connects TRBV3-1 (or the pseudogene TRBV3-2) to TRBJ2-3, with 7 bases identical to TRBD1. V shed 4 bases and J 2 bases; nucleotides not matched to a gene: 9. The CDR3 extends over 16 amino acids. CDR1 and CDR2 from the germline V gene are LGHDT and YNNKEL (reference sequence).

The rearrangement uses TRBV24-1 and TRBJ2-2; D not certain. CDR3 size: 12 residues. Germline lookup yields CDR1 KGHDR and CDR2 SFDVKD. V lost 6 bases and J 5 bases, leaving 6 bases between the germline ends. The CDR3 is CATSPATGELFF. The CDR3 DNA reads TGTGCCACCAGTCCGGCAACCGGGGAGCTGTTTTTT.

The rearrangement uses TRBV5-4 and TRBJ2-3, with a weak D call TRBD1 (6 bases). V was cut by 1 base and J by 4 bases, with 13 bases left in between. The CDR3 is 15 amino acids. Germline V gene sequence: CDR1 SGHNT, CDR2 YYREEE (reference sequence). The CDR3: CASSLPGVVSDTQYF. The CDR3 region has the DNA TGTGCCAGCAGCTTGCCAGGGGTGGTCTCAGATACGCAGTATTTT.

DNA for the CDR3: TGTGCCACCAGTGATCCCTGGACTAGCGGGGCCTCCTACAATGAGCAGTTCTTC. Translation: CATSDPWTSGASYNEQFF. V usage is TRBV24-1 and J usage is TRBJ2-1; 12 bases fit TRBD2. This CDR3 region has 18 residues. Trimming took 3 bases from V and 0 from J; bases not matched to a gene: 5. CDR1 is KGHDR and CDR2 is SFDVKD in the germline V gene.

Concerning this clone itself: Germline is not matched at one junction end, which may reflect a read error. This specimen includes other DNA sequences encoding the same CDR3. The rearrangement joins TRBV7-3 to TRBJ1-1, with D hard to call. Germline CDR1 is SGHTA and CDR2 is FQGTGA. The length of the CDR3 is 14 residues. CDR3 in amino acids: CASSLTGANTEAFF. Written as DNA, the CDR3 is TGTGCCAGCAGCCTAACGGGTGCGAACACTGAAGCTTTCTTT.

The CDR3 sequence is CASSLVAHMNTEAFF. The CDR3 region has the DNA TGTGCCAGCAGCTTAGTGGCTCATATGAACACTGAAGCTTTCTTT. The chain joins TRBV7-2 to TRBJ1-1; D not resolved. Germline V CDR1 and CDR2: SGHTA, FQGNSA. Trimming cost V 1 base and J 0 bases, with 9 bases left between them. The CDR3 consists of 15 residues.

The chain joins TRBV19 to TRBJ2-7; TRBD1 or TRBD2 may be the D gene (5 bases each). Germline values: CDR1 LNHDA, CDR2 SQIVND (reference sequence). CDR3 length: 15 residues. V was cut by 3 bases and J by 4 bases, with 16 bases left in between. CDR3 in DNA: TGTGCCAGTAGTATTGCACCGGGACCCAAGTACGAGCAGTACTTC. Protein product: CASSIAPGPKYEQYF.

V is TRBV9 and J is TRBJ2-1, with D perhaps matching TRBD2 (6 bases). This CDR3 contains 16 residues. V was clipped by 4 bases and J by 0 bases, with 14 bases between them. Germline V gives CDR1 SGDLS, CDR2 YYNGEE. The CDR3 sequence: CASSPRGVSSYNEQFF. In DNA, the CDR3 is TGTGCCAGCAGCCCTCGCGGGGTGAGCTCCTACAATGAGCAGTTCTTC.

As for this clone: At one of its ends the junction is not consistent with the germline gene, which may arise from a read error. CDR3 sequence: CASRPAGAETQYF. Here the CDR3 DNA reads TGTGCTAGCAGGCCAGCGGGAGCTGAGACGCAGTATTTT. The chain has TRBV7-7 and TRBJ2-3; 8 bases agree with TRBD2. CDR1 and CDR2 from the germline V gene are SSHAT and FNYEAQ (reference sequence). The CDR3 loop spans 13 amino acids. Drawing the rest from reference TRBV7-7 and TRBJ2-3, the complete variable domain is GAGVSQSPRYKVTKRGQDVTLRCDPISSHATLYWYQQALGQGPEFLTYFNYEAQPDKSGLPSDRFSAERPEGSISTLTIQRTEQRDSAMYRCASRPAGAETQYFGPGTRLTVL.

This clone was observed a single time. The chain couples TRBV19 to TRBJ2-2; D call uncertain. The CDR3 loop spans 13 amino acids. The germline gives CDR1 LNHDA, CDR2 SQIVND (reference sequence). Trimming took 1 base from V and 4 from J, leaving 4 bases between them. DNA for the CDR3: TGTGCCAGTAGTATAGGGTTCACCGGGGAGCTGTTTTTT. As protein: CASSIGFTGELFF.

This clone appeared a single time. The chain employs TRBV5-1 and TRBJ2-1; TRBD1 might be the D (5 bases). Germline V gives CDR1 SGHRS, CDR2 YFSETQ. This CDR3 region has 15 residues. Trimming removed 3 bases from V and 8 bases from J, with 18 bases in between. CDR3 sequence reads: CASSSVLGLGDEQFF. For the CDR3, the DNA is TGCGCCAGCAGCTCAGTTCTGGGGCTCGGCGATGAGCAGTTCTTC.

The chain has TRBV5-5 and TRBJ1-5; 7 positions agree with TRBD1. V lost 5 bases and J lost 5; bases outside the gene matches: 7. Germline V gene sequence: CDR1 SGHKS, CDR2 YYEKEE (reference sequence). This CDR3 contains 14 residues. In DNA, the CDR3 is TGTGCCAGCAGTGAACAGGGGCCAGATCAGCCCCAGCATTTT. It codes for CASSEQGPDQPQHF.

The rearrangement links TRBV24-1 to TRBJ2-1; D might be TRBD1 or TRBD2, each matching 5 bases. The CDR3 is 14 residues long. CDR1 is KGHDR, CDR2 SFDVKD, per germline. The V gene lost 5 bases and the J gene lost 7 bases, with 14 bases spanning the gap. The CDR3 spells CATSVSGPPNEQFF. Written as DNA, the CDR3 is TGTGCCACCAGTGTCTCGGGACCTCCGAATGAGCAGTTCTTC.

This clone was found a few times. The gene calls are TRBV5-1 and TRBJ1-5, with unresolved D. V was shortened by 0 bases and J by 3 bases, with 4 bases between the two germline ends. Germline CDR1 reads SGHRS; CDR2 reads YFSETQ. The CDR3 sequence is 13 residues long. CDR3 sequence (DNA): TGCGCCAGCAGCTTGGGGGACAATCAGCCCCAGCATTTT. This sequence encodes CASSLGDNQPQHF.

V gene TRBV29-1 combines with J gene TRBJ2-6, with D unresolved. The V end was cut by 4 bases, the J end by 0 bases, with 7 bases between. CDR3 length: 14 amino acids. Germline V gene data show CDR1 as SQVTM and CDR2 as ANQGSEA. CDR3 in DNA: TGCAGCGTTGGGAAAGGCTCTGGGGCCAACGTCCTGACTTTC. Translating it yields CSVGKGSGANVLTF.

The chain links TRBV14 to TRBJ2-3, with 10 bases lining up with TRBD2. The CDR3 consists of 16 residues. With V trimmed by 1 base and J by 7 bases, 8 bases remained unmatched. CDR1 and CDR2 (germline): SGHDN, FVKESK. CDR3 nucleotides: TGTGCCAGCAGCCAAGGAAATCTAGCGGGGGAGTATACGCAGTATTTT. Its translation: CASSQGNLAGEYTQYF.

This clone was observed a handful of times. This chain uses TRBV24-1 with TRBJ2-7; 8 bases align to TRBD1. The CDR3 spans 13 residues. Per germline, CDR1 KGHDR and CDR2 SFDVKD. With V trimmed by 9 bases and J by 2 bases, 5 bases remained unmatched. This chain's CDR3 is CATGGTGAYEQYF. CDR3 DNA: TGTGCCACCGGGGGGACAGGAGCCTACGAGCAGTACTTC.

This chain connects TRBV12-3 or TRBV12-4 to TRBJ2-5; unclear D gene. This CDR3 contains 11 residues. Trimming stripped 5 bases from V and 2 bases from J, with 3 bases between. In nucleotides, the CDR3 is TGTGCCAGCAGTCCTCAAGAGACCCAGTACTTC. Its protein product is CASSPQETQYF.

V gene TRBV12-3 or TRBV12-4 combines with J gene TRBJ1-5; TRBD1 is a possible D gene (5 bases). V lost 7 bases and J 4 bases, leaving 11 bases between the germline ends. The CDR3 extends over 13 amino acids. The CDR3 coding sequence is TGTGCCAGCAAATCGGACAATAATCAGCCCCAGCATTTT. This encodes CASKSDNNQPQHF.